These 27 T cell receptor beta chains came from one sample sequenced in a study of siplizumab effects on memory and regulatory T cells. Using immunoSEQ multiplex PCR, the repertoire was profiled, and TCRdb retains in-frame clones only, with some absent. The data hold 7,700 or so clones, with 35% to 40% observed a single time. These receptors' targets are unknown. Coculturing of the mixed lymphocyte reaction cells was performed at 37°C for less than seven days. Sequencing was performed on CFSE-low (dividing) CD8+ T cells sorted from an allogeneic mixed lymphocyte reaction. Receptor source: a human donor in good health; the cells came from an allogeneic mixed lymphocyte reaction.

This clone was recorded a few times. The J gene is TRBJ2-5, the V gene TRBV9; TRBD1 matches 8 bases. Looked up from germline, CDR1 is SGDLS and CDR2 is YYNGEE. With V trimmed by 0 bases and J by 1 base, 5 bases remained unmatched. CDR3 length: 16 amino acids. CDR3 protein: CASSVGGTGRQETQYF. Here the CDR3 DNA reads TGTGCCAGCAGCGTAGGGGGGACAGGTCGCCAAGAGACCCAGTACTTC. Drawing the rest from reference TRBV9 and TRBJ2-5, the complete variable domain is DSGVTQTPKHLITATGQRVTLRCSPRSGDLSVYWYQQSLDQGLQFLIQYYNGEERAKGNILERFSAQQFPDLHSELNLSSLELGDSALYFCASSVGGTGRQETQYFGPGTRLLVL.

The V call is TRBV15, the J call TRBJ2-7; TRBD2 aligns across 9 bases. Germline assignment: CDR1 LNHNV and CDR2 YYDKDF (reference sequence). Unmatched junction bases numbered 10, after V lost 5 bases and J lost 2 bases. The CDR3 is made up of 16 amino acids. Here the CDR3 DNA reads TGTGCCACCAGCCGCGGGAGGGGAGACCCAGCCTACGAGCAGTACTTC. Protein product: CATSRGRGDPAYEQYF. Full variable domain (missing parts from reference TRBV15 and TRBJ2-7): DAMVIQNPRYQVTQFGKPVTLSCSQTLNHNVMYWYQQKSSQAPKLLFHYYDKDFNNEADTPDNFQSRRPNTSFCFLDIRSPGLGDTAMYLCATSRGRGDPAYEQYFGPGTRLTVT.

The J gene is TRBJ2-7, the V gene TRBV5-6, with D possibly TRBD1 on 5 matching bases. Per the germline V gene, CDR1 is SGHDT and CDR2 is YYEEEE. The CDR3 runs 14 residues. Deletions cut 2 bases from V and 5 bases from J, with 14 bases between. The CDR3 region is CASSFQGNLDEQYF. CDR3 bases: TGTGCCAGCAGCTTCCAGGGAAATCTCGACGAGCAGTACTTC.

This chain uses TRBV7-2 with TRBJ2-7; 8 nucleotides agree with TRBD1. CDR3 length: 13 amino acids. Germline assignment: CDR1 SGHTA and CDR2 FQGNSA. V was clipped by 5 bases and J by 4 bases; unmatched bases: 4. This CDR3 is CASSLRGQYEQYF. CDR3 in DNA: TGTGCCAGCAGCCTCAGGGGGCAATACGAGCAGTACTTC.

This chain connects TRBV6-1 to TRBJ2-5; 10 bases fit TRBD1. The CDR3 spans 15 residues. Germline V gives CDR1 MNHNS, CDR2 SASEGT. V trimming: 6 bases; J trimming: 0 bases; junction bases outside the gene matches: 4. DNA for the CDR3: TGTGCCAGCAGGAAGGACAGGGGGAACCAAGAGACCCAGTACTTC. Translating gives CASRKDRGNQETQYF.

This clone has a handful of counts. The rearrangement uses TRBV9 and TRBJ2-2; D is ambiguous. Looked up from germline, CDR1 is SGDLS and CDR2 is YYNGEE. Trimming removed 2 bases at V and 0 bases at J, with 14 bases between. The CDR3 contains 17 residues. The CDR3: CASSVSFEMANTGELFF. CDR3 in DNA: TGTGCCAGCAGCGTTTCTTTCGAGATGGCGAACACCGGGGAGCTGTTTTTT.

Worth noting for this clone: Germline and junction disagree at one end, which may indicate a read error. The chain employs TRBV7-2 and TRBJ2-1, with 14 positions matching TRBD2. The CDR3 has 16 amino acids. Looked up from germline, CDR1 is SGHTA and CDR2 is FQGNSA. CDR3 sequence reads: CASSQGTSGSDNEQFF. In DNA form, the CDR3 reads TGCGCCAGCAGCCAAGGGACTAGCGGGAGTGACAATGAGCAGTTCTTC.

By frequency in the sample, this clone is medium-sized (0.01 to 0.1%). J is TRBJ2-5 and V is TRBV4-3, with a tentative D call TRBD1 (7 bases). The CDR3 consists of 16 residues. V gave up 0 bases and J gave up 7 bases, with 18 bases separating them. CDR1 and CDR2 (germline): LGHNA, YSLEER. As DNA, the CDR3 is TGCGCCAGCAGCCAAGATCTCGGAGGGGGCGAAGGGACCCAGTACTTC. This codes for CASSQDLGGGEGTQYF.

The genes are TRBV4-3 and TRBJ1-1; 8 positions match TRBD1. This CDR3 region has 14 residues. V dropped 4 bases and J dropped 1; count of bases not matched to a gene: 2. CDR1 and CDR2 from the germline V gene are LGHNA and YSLEER. CDR3 coding DNA: TGCGCCAGCAGCCTCGGGACAGGGAACACTGAAGCTTTCTTT. Amino acid sequence: CASSLGTGNTEAFF.

Details on this clone: One end of the junction varies from germline; a read error may be responsible. Other DNA sequences in this sample translate to the same CDR3. The chain recombines TRBV7-2 with TRBJ2-1; D not certain. Germline V CDR1 and CDR2: SGHTA, FQGNSA. The CDR3 length is 14 residues. The CDR3 sequence is CASAVTLTYNEQFF. CDR3 sequence (DNA): TGTGCCAGCGCGGTGACCCTCACCTACAATGAACAGTTCTTC.

By share of the sample, this clone is medium-sized. The chain carries TRBV19 and TRBJ2-7, with D perhaps given as TRBD1 or TRBD2 (5 bases each). The V end was cut by 5 bases, the J end by 2 bases, with 13 bases between. In germline, CDR1 is LNHDA, CDR2 SQIVND (reference sequence). CDR3 length equals 14 residues. CDR3 in DNA: TGTGCCAGTAGTGGTGGGGCGGGCGCCTACGAGCAGTACTTC. Translation gives CASSGGAGAYEQYF.

V usage is TRBV2 and J usage is TRBJ1-1; D gene uncertain. Trimming removed 5 bases at V and 0 bases at J, with 4 bases between. Germline CDR1 SNHLY, CDR2 FYNNEI. This CDR3 has 12 amino acids. The CDR3 region has the DNA TGTGCCAGCAGTTACATGAACACTGAAGCTTTCTTT. This gives the protein CASSYMNTEAFF.

This clone came up a few times. The chain carries TRBV7-9 and TRBJ2-7; the D gene is possibly TRBD2 (5 bases). V lost 0 bases and J 3 bases, leaving 6 bases between the germline ends. Germline CDR1 reads SEHNR; CDR2 reads FQNEAQ (reference sequence). The CDR3 has 13 residues. CDR3 residues: CASSLAGSYEQYF. CDR3 DNA: TGTGCCAGCAGCTTAGCAGGGAGCTACGAGCAGTACTTC.

J is TRBJ2-7 and V is TRBV7-8, with D possibly matching TRBD1 (6 bases). The CDR3 has 16 residues. V was trimmed by 1 base and J by 2 bases, leaving 15 bases between them. Germline CDR1 reads SGHVS; CDR2 reads FQNEAQ. The CDR3 DNA reads TGTGCCAGCAGCTTAGAGGGGTTGACAGGTACCTACGAGCAGTACTTC. This sequence encodes CASSLEGLTGTYEQYF.

The sample holds a few counts of this clone. The genes are TRBV5-1 and TRBJ2-1, with D perhaps being TRBD1 or TRBD2 (5 bases each). The V end lost 0 bases, the J end lost 8 bases, and 15 bases lay between the germline ends. The CDR3 runs to 15 residues. Germline V gene lookup returns CDR1 SGHRS and CDR2 YFSETQ. As DNA, the CDR3 is TGCGCCAGCAGCTTGGTGGGCCAGGGACCGTATGAGCAGTTCTTC. It specifies CASSLVGQGPYEQFF.

This clone is medium-sized. V gene TRBV19 combines with J gene TRBJ1-1; tentatively, D is TRBD1 (5 bases). CDR3 size: 15 residues. V lost 0 bases to trimming and J lost 3 bases, with 11 bases between them. Germline V lookup: CDR1 LNHDA, CDR2 SQIVND (reference sequence). This chain's CDR3 is CASSIDPRGYTEAFF. CDR3 nucleotide sequence: TGTGCCAGTAGTATAGATCCGCGGGGGTACACTGAAGCTTTCTTT.

By proportion, this clone is medium-sized. The genes are TRBV30 and TRBJ2-2; no clear D. The CDR3 contains 15 residues. Trimming left V 0 bases short and J 5 bases short, with 13 bases between. Germline V gives CDR1 GTSNPN, CDR2 SVGIG (reference sequence). The CDR3, as DNA: TGTGCCTGGAGTGTACGGGTGTTTGGGACCGGGGAGCTGTTTTTT. It encodes CAWSVRVFGTGELFF.

This clone came up a few times. The CDR3 is CATSRDHRPGAVGYTF. In nucleotides, the CDR3 is TGTGCCACCAGCAGAGATCATCGGCCAGGGGCTGTTGGCTACACCTTC. This chain links TRBV15 with TRBJ1-2, with D possibly TRBD1 on 6 matching bases. The V end was cut by 0 bases, the J end by 7 bases, with 18 bases between. The germline gives CDR1 LNHNV, CDR2 YYDKDF (reference sequence). CDR3 length equals 16 residues.

This clone is labeled medium-sized (0.01 to 0.1%). The J gene is TRBJ2-3, the V gene TRBV5-5; D is ambiguous. There are 12 residues in the CDR3. The germline V gene encodes CDR1 SGHKS and CDR2 YYEKEE (reference sequence). Trimming left V 4 bases short and J 5 bases short, with 8 bases between. The CDR3 is CASSQPGDTQYF. CDR3 nucleotides: TGTGCCAGCAGCCAACCGGGAGATACGCAGTATTTT.

The table lists this clone with a few counts. This chain links TRBV11-3 with TRBJ2-7; unclear D gene. Trimming left V 5 bases short and J 2 bases short, with 10 bases between. The CDR3 runs 13 residues. Germline V lookup: CDR1 SGHNT, CDR2 YENEEA. The CDR3 reads CASSATLAYEQYF. The CDR3 nucleotides read TGTGCCAGCAGCGCAACTTTGGCCTACGAGCAGTACTTC. Full variable domain (rest looked up from reference TRBV11-3 and TRBJ2-7): EAGVVQSPRYKIIEKKQPVAFWCNPISGHNTLYWYLQNLGQGPELLIRYENEEAVDDSQLPKDRFSAERLKGVDSTLKIQPAELGDSAVYLCASSATLAYEQYFGPGTRLTVT.

By proportion, this clone is medium-sized. V usage is TRBV7-6 and J usage is TRBJ1-1, with D perhaps TRBD1 (5 bases). The germline CDR1 and CDR2 sequences are SGHVS and FNYEAQ. The CDR3 sequence is 14 residues long. V shed 4 bases and J shed 1 base, with 10 bases lying between them. In nucleotides, the CDR3 is TGTGCCAGCAGCTATTTAGACAGGAACACTGAAGCTTTCTTT. Its protein product is CASSYLDRNTEAFF.

By sample share, this clone is medium-sized. The gene calls are TRBV5-6 and TRBJ2-7, with D perhaps matching TRBD1 (5 bases). V lost 1 base to trimming and J lost 3 bases, with 11 bases between them. The germline CDR1 and CDR2 sequences are SGHDT and YYEEEE. The CDR3 totals 14 residues. This CDR3 reads CASSLQGISYEQYF. CDR3 nucleotides: TGTGCCAGCAGCTTGCAGGGCATTAGCTACGAGCAGTACTTC.

V is TRBV7-2 and J is TRBJ2-7, with D possibly matching TRBD1 (6 bases). Trimming stripped 4 bases from V and 3 bases from J, with 13 bases between. Germline CDR1 reads SGHTA; CDR2 reads FQGNSA. This CDR3 is built from 14 residues. CDR3 protein: CASSWGTGSYEQYF. CDR3 nucleotide sequence: TGTGCCAGCAGCTGGGGAACAGGGAGCTACGAGCAGTACTTC.

This clone is labeled medium-sized. This chain connects TRBV2 to TRBJ1-4; D is possibly TRBD1 (5 bases). The CDR3 is made up of 13 amino acids. Trimming took off 5 bases at V and 12 bases at J, with 16 bases between the two ends. CDR1 and CDR2 (germline): SNHLY, FYNNEI. The CDR3 spells CASSIGAVTELFF. As DNA, the CDR3 is TGTGCCAGCAGTATAGGGGCCGTGACGGAACTGTTTTTT.

The J gene is TRBJ2-1, the V gene TRBV7-9; 8 bases line up with TRBD2. Germline CDR1 is SEHNR and CDR2 is FQNEAQ (reference sequence). CDR3 size: 15 residues. The junction had 7 bases not matched to a gene; V was cut back by 3 bases and J by 6 bases. In nucleotides, the CDR3 is TGTGCCAGCAGCTTTCCGGGACTAGTAGGCAATGAGCAGTTCTTC. Translating gives CASSFPGLVGNEQFF.

The chain has TRBV2 and TRBJ2-7; D ambiguous. CDR3 length: 12 amino acids. Trimming stripped 4 bases from V and 1 base from J, with 5 bases between. The germline V gene encodes CDR1 SNHLY and CDR2 FYNNEI. Here the CDR3 DNA reads TGTGCCAGCAGTGGGCGGTCCTACGAGCAGTACTTC. As protein: CASSGRSYEQYF.

The chain has TRBV27 and TRBJ2-7; D gene uncertain. This CDR3 contains 15 residues. The germline V gene encodes CDR1 MNHEY and CDR2 SMNVEV (reference sequence). The germline V and J ends were trimmed by 0 bases and 2 bases, with 11 bases remaining between them. The CDR3 loop is CASSLSGLPPYEQYF. CDR3 DNA sequence: TGTGCCAGCAGTTTATCAGGGCTCCCACCCTACGAGCAGTACTTC.